These 23 T cell receptor beta chains originate from one sample sequenced in a study of blood T cell repertoires in COVID-19. The method was immunoSEQ multiplex PCR; TCRdb's version includes in-frame clones alone and lacks a portion of them. The sample includes about 210,000 clones, under 90% of them seen just once. Sequenced sample: PBMCs or T cells enriched from blood (not recorded which). Receptor source: a woman aged 45-59 years with acute COVID-19.

The chain links TRBV28 to TRBJ1-4, with 8 positions matching TRBD1. The CDR3 sequence is 17 residues long. Per germline, CDR1 MDHEN and CDR2 SYDVKM. After removal of 3 bases from V and 7 bases from J, the junction contained 13 bases not matched to a gene. Written as DNA, the CDR3 is TGTGCCAGCAGTTTCGGGACAGGTGTGGGGGAGAGTGAAAAACTGTTTTTT. The encoded protein is CASSFGTGVGESEKLFF.

The chain joins TRBV7-9 to TRBJ1-2; D gene ambiguous. Trimming removed 5 bases from V and 1 base from J, with 23 bases in between. The CDR3 covers 18 residues. Per the germline V gene, CDR1 is SEHNR and CDR2 is FQNEAQ (reference sequence). The DNA of the CDR3 is TGTGCCAGCAGCCGATTTGCGGGGTCCTCCCCCATTAACTATGGCTACACCTTC. This codes for CASSRFAGSSPINYGYTF.

The CDR3 sequence is CASSVGQVYNEQFF. CDR3 bases: TGTGCCAGCAGCGTAGGACAGGTTTACAATGAGCAGTTCTTC. This chain connects TRBV9 to TRBJ2-1; tentatively, D is TRBD1 (6 bases). V lost 0 bases and J lost 4, with 8 bases in between. The V gene's germline CDR1 is SGDLS and CDR2 YYNGEE. The CDR3 loop spans 14 amino acids.

The chain employs TRBV27 and TRBJ2-4, with D maybe TRBD2 (5 bases). V was cut by 5 bases and J by 2 bases, with 13 bases left in between. Germline V gene lookup returns CDR1 MNHEY and CDR2 SMNVEV (reference sequence). CDR3 length: 15 residues. CDR3 sequence: CASSALGGTKNIQYF. Here the CDR3 DNA reads TGTGCCAGCAGTGCGCTCGGAGGAACCAAAAACATTCAGTACTTC.

The genes are TRBV5-1 and TRBJ2-2; 8 positions match TRBD1. This CDR3 region has 15 residues. Per the germline V gene, CDR1 is SGHRS and CDR2 is YFSETQ. V gave up 4 bases and J gave up 1 base; unmatched junction bases: 3. The CDR3 DNA reads TGCGCCAGCAGCGGTGGGACAGGGAACACCGGGGAGCTGTTTTTT. Translating it yields CASSGGTGNTGELFF.

The chain combines TRBV10-3 with TRBJ2-2; possibly TRBD1 for D (6 bases). The CDR3 covers 15 residues. CDR1 and CDR2 (germline): ENHRY, SYGVKD. V was pared by 2 bases and J by 3 bases, with 10 bases between. The DNA of the CDR3 is TGTGCCATCAGTGAGCCCTACAGGGACACCGGGGAGCTGTTTTTT. This translates into CAISEPYRDTGELFF.

J is TRBJ1-5 and V is TRBV11-2; TRBD1 matches at 9 bases. With V trimmed by 5 bases and J by 0 bases, 2 bases remained unmatched. The CDR3 has 15 residues. Looked up from germline, CDR1 is SGHAT and CDR2 is FQNNGV. In nucleotides, the CDR3 is TGTGCCAGCAGCCCGACAGGGGGTAGCAATCAGCCCCAGCATTTT. Its translation: CASSPTGGSNQPQHF.

This rearrangement joins TRBV18 to TRBJ2-7; TRBD1 might be the D (6 bases). The CDR3 totals 13 residues. Germline CDR1 is KGHSH and CDR2 is LQKENI. V was shortened by 4 bases and J by 3 bases, with 10 bases between the two germline ends. CDR3 DNA sequence: TGTGCCAGCTCACGACAGGATAGCTACGAGCAGTACTTC. It is translated as CASSRQDSYEQYF.

The CDR3 DNA reads TGTGCCATCAGTGACCATACTAGCAAAGAGACCCAGTACTTC. Amino acid sequence: CAISDHTSKETQYF. V usage is TRBV10-3 and J usage is TRBJ2-5; possible D gene TRBD2, 6 bases. Germline V lookup: CDR1 ENHRY, CDR2 SYGVKD. CDR3 length: 14 residues. Deletions cut 3 bases from V and 3 bases from J, with 11 bases between.

This clone turned up a few times. The chain links TRBV5-6 to TRBJ1-4; 7 bases match TRBD1. Germline V gene lookup returns CDR1 SGHDT and CDR2 YYEEEE. The CDR3 is 14 amino acids. With 5 bases clipped from V and 7 bases from J, the junction kept 8 bases outside the gene matches. The CDR3 region has the DNA TGTGCCAGCAGTCGCCAGGGGGAAGGTGAAAAACTGTTTTTT. Its protein is CASSRQGEGEKLFF.

This clone was counted only a few times. The V and J genes are TRBV11-2 and TRBJ2-7, with D perhaps matching TRBD1 (5 bases). Deletions cut 5 bases from V and 3 bases from J, with 17 bases between. CDR3 length equals 15 residues. Germline V gene data show CDR1 as SGHAT and CDR2 as FQNNGV. The CDR3 nucleotides are TGTGCCAGCAGCCCCGGTCCGATGGGGCTCTACGAGCAGTACTTC. Its protein is CASSPGPMGLYEQYF.

The V gene is TRBV19, the J gene TRBJ2-1, with D possibly TRBD2 on 6 matching bases. V was pared by 4 bases and J by 0 bases, with 10 bases between. The CDR3 runs 15 residues. CDR1 and CDR2 from the germline V gene are LNHDA and SQIVND (reference sequence). Here the CDR3 reads CASSSTSSSYNEQFF. DNA for the CDR3: TGTGCCAGTAGTAGCACTAGCAGCTCCTACAATGAGCAGTTCTTC.

The chain is built from TRBV30 and TRBJ2-3, with TRBD2 as a possible D gene (6 bases). The CDR3 runs to 15 residues. Germline CDR1 GTSNPN, CDR2 SVGIG (reference sequence). Trimming removed 1 base from V and 2 bases from J, with 13 bases in between. The CDR3 DNA reads as TGTGCCTGGAGTGGGCGGGCGGGATTCACAGATACGCAGTATTTT. Encoded protein: CAWSGRAGFTDTQYF.

The rearrangement links TRBV27 to TRBJ2-1; D gene unclear. Germline lookup yields CDR1 MNHEY and CDR2 SMNVEV (reference sequence). Trimming removed 6 bases at V and 0 bases at J, with 9 bases between. The CDR3 runs to 14 residues. The DNA for the CDR3 is TGTGCCAGCAGACCCGGTAACTCCTACAATGAGCAGTTCTTC. Translation gives CASRPGNSYNEQFF.

This chain joins TRBV19 and TRBJ2-3, with D hard to call. Deletions cut 1 base from V and 0 bases from J, with 11 bases between. Germline V gene sequence: CDR1 LNHDA, CDR2 SQIVND (reference sequence). This CDR3 spans 16 amino acids. DNA for the CDR3: TGTGCCAGTAGTATAGGGCAGCGAGCTAGCACAGATACGCAGTATTTT. This gives the protein CASSIGQRASTDTQYF.

The chain recombines TRBV7-9 with TRBJ1-2, with D unclear. CDR1 and CDR2 (germline): SEHNR, FQNEAQ (reference sequence). The CDR3 consists of 12 residues. The CDR3 DNA reads TGTGCGAGCTCCGGAGGGCCTGGGGGCTACACCTTC. Protein product: CASSGGPGGYTF.

In its sample, this clone was seen a few times. This CDR3 reads CATSSQPGLLYNEQFF. The DNA of the CDR3 is TGTGCCACCAGTAGTCAGCCGGGTCTTCTCTACAATGAGCAGTTCTTC. This sequence joins TRBV24-1 and TRBJ2-1; D unclear. Germline CDR1 reads KGHDR; CDR2 reads SFDVKD. CDR3 length equals 16 residues. V was cut by 6 bases and J by 3 bases, with 17 bases left in between.

The chain carries TRBV19 and TRBJ1-4; D remains unclear. The CDR3 length is 18 residues. The germline V and J ends were trimmed by 2 bases and 0 bases, with 16 bases remaining between them. Looked up from germline, CDR1 is LNHDA and CDR2 is SQIVND (reference sequence). CDR3 amino acids: CASSINGYGRATNEKLFF. CDR3 sequence (DNA): TGTGCCAGTAGTATAAACGGCTACGGGAGGGCAACTAATGAAAAACTGTTTTTT. Variable domain in full (rest from reference TRBV19 and TRBJ1-4): DGGITQSPKYLFRKEGQNVTLSCEQNLNHDAMYWYRQDPGQGLRLIYYSQIVNDFQKGDIAEGYSVSREKKESFPLTVTSAQKNPTAFYLCASSINGYGRATNEKLFFGSGTQLSVL.

This clone has only a few counts. V is TRBV18 and J is TRBJ1-3, with D unresolved. V lost 6 bases and J 6 bases, leaving 12 bases between the germline ends. The germline V gene encodes CDR1 KGHSH and CDR2 LQKENI. The CDR3 runs to 13 residues. CDR3 sequence (DNA): TGTGCCAGCTCTGCCGGGTTTGAAAACACCATATATTTT. Amino acids: CASSAGFENTIYF. Based on the CDR3 plus reference TRBV18 and TRBJ1-3, the full variable domain is NAGVMQNPRHLVRRRGQEARLRCSPMKGHSHVYWYRQLPEEGLKFMVYLQKENIIDESGMPKERFSAEFPKEGPSILRIQQVVRGDSAAYFCASSAGFENTIYFGEGSWLTVV.

A note on this clone: Other nucleotide sequences in the sample specify the same CDR3. J is TRBJ1-3 and V is TRBV18, with 8 bases matching TRBD1. CDR3 length equals 16 residues. With 3 bases clipped from V and 0 bases from J, the junction kept 4 bases outside the gene matches. Germline assignment: CDR1 KGHSH and CDR2 LQKENI. The CDR3 DNA reads TGTGCCAGCTCACCCACAGGGGGTTTCTCTGGAAACACCATATATTTT. This codes for CASSPTGGFSGNTIYF.

This chain uses TRBV4-3 with TRBJ2-5, with 7 positions matching TRBD2. Germline V lookup: CDR1 LGHNA, CDR2 YSLEER. V lost 0 bases to trimming and J lost 3 bases; unmatched junction nucleotides: 13. CDR3 length: 18 residues. CDR3 sequence: CASSQEWASGVGEETQYF. CDR3 in DNA: TGCGCCAGCAGCCAAGAATGGGCTAGCGGAGTTGGAGAAGAGACCCAGTACTTC.

The chain is built from TRBV7-2 and TRBJ2-7; 9 nucleotides align to TRBD1. CDR1 is SGHTA and CDR2 is FQGNSA in the germline V gene. The CDR3 covers 16 residues. Trimming at V came to 5 bases and at J to 6 bases, leaving 14 bases not matched to a gene. CDR3: CASSPQTLQGAGEQYF. CDR3 nucleotides: TGTGCCAGCAGCCCTCAAACCCTACAGGGGGCAGGCGAGCAGTACTTC.

The genes are TRBV18 and TRBJ2-3; 10 bases are a match to TRBD2. Trimming at V came to 3 bases and at J to 2 bases, leaving 5 bases not matched to a gene. CDR1 and CDR2 from the germline V gene are KGHSH and LQKENI. This CDR3 contains 16 residues. CDR3 coding DNA: TGTGCCAGCTCACCGATCACTAGCGGGACCACAGATACGCAGTATTTT. Residues: CASSPITSGTTDTQYF. Full variable domain (rest looked up from reference TRBV18 and TRBJ2-3): NAGVMQNPRHLVRRRGQEARLRCSPMKGHSHVYWYRQLPEEGLKFMVYLQKENIIDESGMPKERFSAEFPKEGPSILRIQQVVRGDSAAYFCASSPITSGTTDTQYFGPGTRLTVL.